This T cell receptor (beta chain) emerged from a study of blood T cell repertoires in COVID-19. Study-wide context: PBMCs, B-cell-depleted T cells, or T cells were the source of the cDNA or gDNA that made up the material.

Study processing details: Counts of nucleated cells, estimated from reference gene primer amplification, were obtained. Profiled with immunoSEQ multiplex PCR; TCRdb holds only in-frame clones, not every one. V and J calls and clone size are given by that table; D and trimming were obtained from the DNA. The repertoire consists of approximately 83,000 clones, with about 77% occurring once and the leading ten covering roughly 9.8%. Germline V CDR1 and CDR2: GTSNPN, SVGIG (reference sequence). The length of the CDR3 is 14 residues. V lost 0 bases to trimming and J lost 0 bases, with 9 bases between them.

This chain uses TRBV30 with TRBJ2-7, with a tentative D call TRBD2 (6 bases). Input material: peripheral blood. This TCR came from a woman of 80 years or more with acute or convalescent COVID-19. The DNA for the CDR3 is TGTGCCTGGAGTGTAGTCGGGGGCTCCTACGAGCAGTACTTC. It specifies CAWSVVGGSYEQYF.